These 32 T cell receptor beta chains were all obtained from the same sample, sequenced in a study of blood T cell repertoires in COVID-19. Sequencing used immunoSEQ multiplex PCR; TCRdb keeps in-frame clones, though not all of them. The repertoire holds around 250,000 clones, with roughly 80% as singletons. The sample was peripheral blood. The receptors here all came from a man in his fifties or sixties with active or convalescent COVID-19.

In its sample, this clone was seen once. The rearrangement joins TRBV4-1 to TRBJ1-1; no definite D call. This CDR3 contains 14 residues. The germline V gene encodes CDR1 MGHRA and CDR2 YSYEKL. V lost 1 base and J 4 bases, leaving 10 bases between the germline ends. The CDR3 loop is CASSQGSSLTEAFF. DNA of the CDR3: TGCGCCAGCAGCCAAGGAAGTAGTCTCACTGAAGCTTTCTTT.

This chain joins TRBV10-3 and TRBJ2-2, with 7 bases fitting TRBD1. Trimming removed 5 bases from V and 6 bases from J; junction bases left unmatched: 6. CDR1 and CDR2 (germline): ENHRY, SYGVKD. This CDR3 spans 14 amino acids. CDR3 in amino acids: CAISQGVEAGELFF. The CDR3 bases are TGTGCCATCAGTCAGGGGGTGGAGGCCGGGGAGCTGTTTTTT.

V is TRBV6-5 and J is TRBJ1-2; possibly TRBD1 for D (6 bases). Deletions cut 6 bases from V and 5 bases from J, with 13 bases between. The CDR3 loop spans 13 amino acids. CDR1 is MNHEY and CDR2 is SVGAGI in the germline V gene. Here the CDR3 DNA reads TGTGCCAGCAGCAACGACAGGTGGTATGGCTACACCTTC. This translates into CASSNDRWYGYTF.

This chain joins TRBV6-5 and TRBJ1-5; D is perhaps TRBD1 (5 bases). The CDR3 consists of 15 residues. Per the germline V gene, CDR1 is MNHEY and CDR2 is SVGAGI. V was clipped by 4 bases and J by 0 bases, with 10 bases between them. The chain's CDR3 is CASSSGHLSNQPQHF. The CDR3 DNA follows: TGTGCCAGCAGTTCCGGACACCTTAGCAATCAGCCCCAGCATTTT.

This clone has only a few counts. The chain recombines TRBV6-5 with TRBJ1-6; possibly TRBD1 for D (5 bases). The V and J ends lost 8 bases and 7 bases respectively, with 15 bases between them. Germline lookup yields CDR1 MNHEY and CDR2 SVGAGI. The CDR3 loop spans 14 amino acids. The DNA for the CDR3 is TGTGCCAGCTTGGTAAGGGGAGGGAATTCACCCCTCCACTTT. Encoded protein: CASLVRGGNSPLHF.

The chain combines TRBV7-6 with TRBJ2-1; D may be TRBD2 (5 bases). Germline V lookup: CDR1 SGHVS, CDR2 FNYEAQ. Trimming removed 0 bases at V and 8 bases at J, with 17 bases between. This CDR3 comprises 16 residues. CDR3 coding DNA: TGTGCCAGCAGCTTAGCGCAAACAGCGGTTAGGGATGAGCAGTTCTTC. This translates into CASSLAQTAVRDEQFF.

The chain recombines TRBV5-1 with TRBJ2-2, with 8 bases identical to TRBD2. The germline V gene has CDR1 SGHRS and CDR2 YFSETQ. Losses at the gene ends were 1 base for V and 2 bases for J; bases not matched to a gene: 4. The CDR3 consists of 16 residues. The DNA for the CDR3 is TGCGCCAGCAGCTTGTATGGGACTAGTAACACCGGGGAGCTGTTTTTT. The encoded protein is CASSLYGTSNTGELFF.

The rearrangement links TRBV18 to TRBJ2-1; D gene unclear. The CDR3 contains 13 residues. Per the germline V gene, CDR1 is KGHSH and CDR2 is LQKENI. V lost 3 bases to trimming and J lost 5 bases, with 8 bases between them. In DNA form, the CDR3 reads TGTGCCAGCTCACCTTCTCTTGACAATGAGCAGTTCTTC. Residues: CASSPSLDNEQFF.

This rearrangement joins TRBV27 to TRBJ2-7; 8 nucleotides align to TRBD2. This CDR3 has 15 amino acids. The ends lost 2 bases at V and 2 bases at J; junction bases unmatched: 5. Germline CDR1 MNHEY, CDR2 SMNVEV (reference sequence). DNA for the CDR3: TGTGCCAGCAGTTTAGCCAGCGGGGGTCCCTACGAGCAGTACTTC. As protein: CASSLASGGPYEQYF.

This chain joins TRBV18 and TRBJ2-5; 10 nucleotides line up with TRBD2. The germline V gene has CDR1 KGHSH and CDR2 LQKENI. There are 16 residues in the CDR3. V was pared by 1 base and J by 5 bases, with 7 bases of the junction left unmatched. The CDR3 DNA sequence: TGTGCCAGCTCACCACAAAGCGGGGGGGCCGCGGAGACCCAGTACTTC. Protein product: CASSPQSGGAAETQYF. The full variable domain, its missing parts supplied by reference TRBV18 and TRBJ2-5, is NAGVMQNPRHLVRRRGQEARLRCSPMKGHSHVYWYRQLPEEGLKFMVYLQKENIIDESGMPKERFSAEFPKEGPSILRIQQVVRGDSAAYFCASSPQSGGAAETQYFGPGTRLLVL.

This clone was seen only a few times. The V call is TRBV19, the J call TRBJ1-3; no clear D. Trimming took off 6 bases at V and 1 base at J, with 10 bases between the two ends. This CDR3 has 14 amino acids. Germline V gene data show CDR1 as LNHDA and CDR2 as SQIVND (reference sequence). The CDR3 is CASSGRESGNTIYF. In DNA form, the CDR3 reads TGTGCCAGTAGCGGCCGGGAATCTGGAAACACCATATATTTT.

The chain has TRBV24-1 and TRBJ1-4; the match to TRBD1 covers 7 bases. The germline V gene has CDR1 KGHDR and CDR2 SFDVKD. V lost 9 bases, J lost 0 bases, and 12 bases stayed unmatched. There are 17 residues in the CDR3. The CDR3 nucleotides are TGTGCCACCCTTATCCCGGGCCAGGGGGCAACTAATGAAAAACTGTTTTTT. Protein: CATLIPGQGATNEKLFF.

The count of this clone is one. The chain couples TRBV30 to TRBJ1-3; no clear D. Germline CDR1 GTSNPN, CDR2 SVGIG (reference sequence). V shed 0 bases and J shed 0 bases, with 9 bases lying between them. The CDR3 has 15 residues. The CDR3 nucleotides are TGTGCCTGGAGTGTAGACTCAACCTCTGGAAACACCATATATTTT. Amino acid sequence: CAWSVDSTSGNTIYF.

This chain connects TRBV3-1 (or the pseudogene TRBV3-2) to TRBJ1-1; 9 nucleotides match TRBD1. The CDR3 runs 17 residues. CDR1 and CDR2 (germline): LGHDT, YNNKEL (reference sequence). The V and J ends lost 6 bases and 0 bases, in that order; junction bases with no gene match: 11. DNA for the CDR3: TGTGCCAGCAGTCCCGGGACAGGGCGGATTATGAACACTGAAGCTTTCTTT. It yields the protein CASSPGTGRIMNTEAFF.

The genes are TRBV18 and TRBJ2-7, with 8 bases fitting TRBD1. Germline loops: CDR1 KGHSH, CDR2 LQKENI. CDR3 length equals 15 residues. V lost 4 bases to trimming and J lost 7 bases; unmatched junction nucleotides: 12. DNA for the CDR3: TGTGCCAGCTCACTGCGGACAGGGTCCCCCCAAGAGCAGTACTTC. This sequence encodes CASSLRTGSPQEQYF.

The genes are TRBV6-6 and TRBJ2-3; 7 nucleotides match TRBD2. Germline values: CDR1 MNHNY, CDR2 SVGAGI (reference sequence). V lost 2 bases to trimming and J lost 4 bases; unmatched junction nucleotides: 3. CDR3 size: 14 residues. This chain's CDR3 is CASSYVGGSDTQYF. In DNA form, the CDR3 reads TGTGCCAGCAGTTACGTGGGGGGGTCAGATACGCAGTATTTT.

The chain has TRBV3-1 (or the pseudogene TRBV3-2) and TRBJ1-1, with unresolved D. There are 13 residues in the CDR3. The V gene lost 4 bases and the J gene lost 1 base, with 7 bases spanning the gap. CDR1 LGHDT and CDR2 YNNKEL come from the germline V gene (reference sequence). The CDR3 here is CASSLNRNTEAFF. CDR3 DNA sequence: TGTGCCAGCAGCCTAAACAGGAACACTGAAGCTTTCTTT.

This chain connects TRBV28 to TRBJ1-6; 7 nucleotides match TRBD1. The J segment lost 10 bases and the V segment lost 3 bases, leaving 9 bases of the junction unmatched. The CDR3 sequence is 15 residues long. From germline, CDR1 is MDHEN and CDR2 SYDVKM. The CDR3 loop is CASSFGGQTHSPLHF. CDR3 coding DNA: TGTGCCAGCAGTTTTGGGGGACAGACTCACTCACCCCTCCACTTT.

The chain joins TRBV30 to TRBJ1-4; no reliable D call. The ends were cut back, 5 bases at V and 12 bases at J, with 16 bases in the middle. The CDR3 is 12 amino acids. Germline V gives CDR1 GTSNPN, CDR2 SVGIG (reference sequence). The CDR3 spells CAWANGPGELFF. The DNA of the CDR3 is TGTGCCTGGGCAAATGGTCCCGGGGAACTGTTTTTT.

This sequence joins TRBV23-1 and TRBJ1-2, with 8 bases that match TRBD1. TRBV23-1 is classed as an ORF, of uncertain function. The CDR3 extends over 11 amino acids. V was pared by 11 bases and J by 8 bases, with 7 bases of the junction left unmatched. The CDR3 bases are TGCGCCGGAAACAGGGGGAAGGGCTACACCTTC. Amino acid sequence: CAGNRGKGYTF.

The gene calls are TRBV9 and TRBJ2-1, with 7 bases lining up with TRBD1. J was trimmed by 2 bases and V by 4 bases; bases with no gene match: 6. Germline values: CDR1 SGDLS, CDR2 YYNGEE. The CDR3 loop spans 15 amino acids. In DNA form, the CDR3 reads TGTGCCAGCAGCCCTCGGGACAGAACCTACAATGAGCAGTTCTTC. This gives the protein CASSPRDRTYNEQFF.

This CDR3 is CASRGGAANTGELFF. The CDR3 bases are TGTGCCAGCAGGGGAGGGGCGGCGAACACCGGGGAGCTGTTTTTT. V is TRBV7-9 and J is TRBJ2-2, with 7 bases that match TRBD2. The junction had 4 bases not matched to a gene; V was cut back by 6 bases and J by 0 bases. The CDR3 has 15 residues. CDR1 is SEHNR, CDR2 FQNEAQ, per germline (reference sequence).

The rearrangement links TRBV7-9 to TRBJ2-4; possible D gene TRBD1, 5 bases. V was shortened by 1 base and J by 3 bases, with 10 bases between the two germline ends. The CDR3 covers 15 residues. Germline CDR1 is SEHNR and CDR2 is FQNEAQ (reference sequence). The CDR3 protein is CASSLGGLSKNIQYF. CDR3 coding DNA: TGTGCCAGCAGCTTAGGGGGCCTGAGCAAAAACATTCAGTACTTC.

The rearrangement joins TRBV6-5 to TRBJ1-2; 9 positions match TRBD1. The CDR3 covers 15 residues. CDR1 is MNHEY, CDR2 SVGAGI, per germline. After removal of 8 bases from V and 0 bases from J, the junction contained 7 bases not matched to a gene. The CDR3 region has the DNA TGTGCCAGCCCGACCGGGACAGGGTCTAACTATGGCTACACCTTC. Translated, it gives CASPTGTGSNYGYTF.

The chain has TRBV5-1 and TRBJ2-7; no clear D gene. V lost 0 bases and J lost 1, with 5 bases in between. The germline V gene encodes CDR1 SGHRS and CDR2 YFSETQ. This CDR3 region has 13 residues. CDR3 DNA sequence: TGCGCCAGCAGCTTGGACAAGTCCTACGAGCAGTACTTC. Protein: CASSLDKSYEQYF.

The gene calls are TRBV6-6 and TRBJ1-1, with 7 bases that match TRBD1. J lost 1 base, V lost 2 bases, and 7 bases had no gene match. There are 16 residues in the CDR3. CDR1 is MNHNY and CDR2 is SVGAGI in the germline V gene (reference sequence). The CDR3 protein is CASSYIQGLTNTEAFF. The CDR3 DNA is TGTGCCAGCAGTTACATACAGGGGCTCACGAACACTGAAGCTTTCTTT.

This chain uses TRBV6-2 or TRBV6-3 with TRBJ1-5, with TRBD1 as a possible D gene (6 bases). The CDR3 runs to 15 residues. Germline lookup yields CDR1 MNHEY and CDR2 SVGEGT. Trimming removed 6 bases from V and 0 bases from J, with 12 bases in between. CDR3 in amino acids: CASSPGQRSNQPQHF. CDR3 DNA: TGTGCCAGCAGCCCTGGACAGCGTAGCAATCAGCCCCAGCATTTT.

This chain uses TRBV3-1 (or the pseudogene TRBV3-2) with TRBJ2-5; D not resolved. Trimming shortened V by 6 bases and J by 2 bases, and 10 bases separated the two germline ends. CDR3 length: 13 amino acids. Germline V gene sequence: CDR1 LGHDT, CDR2 YNNKEL (reference sequence). CDR3 coding DNA: TGTGCCAGCAGACACCAGAATCAAGAGACCCAGTACTTC. It yields the protein CASRHQNQETQYF.

The chain recombines TRBV3-1 (or the pseudogene TRBV3-2) with TRBJ1-3; no clear D gene. Germline CDR1 reads LGHDT; CDR2 reads YNNKEL (reference sequence). CDR3 length: 15 residues. V lost 1 base, J lost 4 bases, and 11 bases lay in between. This chain's CDR3 is CASSQGRPPGNTIYF. For the CDR3, the DNA is TGTGCCAGCAGCCAAGGGAGACCTCCCGGAAACACCATATATTTT.

The count of this clone is one. The J gene is TRBJ2-3, the V gene TRBV7-3; 9 bases agree with TRBD2. CDR1 is SGHTA, CDR2 FQGTGA, per germline. The CDR3 contains 16 residues. The V segment lost 3 bases and the J segment 0 bases; nucleotides outside the gene matches: 4. The DNA of the CDR3 is TGTGCCAGCAGCTTTAGCGGGGGCGGCAGCACAGATACGCAGTATTTT. It translates to CASSFSGGGSTDTQYF.

The V call is TRBV9, the J call TRBJ2-6; D is undetermined. Deletions cut 1 base from V and 2 bases from J, with 7 bases between. Looked up from germline, CDR1 is SGDLS and CDR2 is YYNGEE. The CDR3 is 15 residues long. CDR3 DNA sequence: TGTGCCAGCAGCGTATTACAAACTGGGGCCAACGTCCTGACTTTC. This translates into CASSVLQTGANVLTF.

The J gene is TRBJ2-7, the V gene TRBV6-5, with D perhaps matching TRBD1 (6 bases). The germline V and J ends were trimmed by 11 bases and 3 bases, with 17 bases remaining between them. CDR1 is MNHEY, CDR2 SVGAGI, per germline. The CDR3 loop spans 13 amino acids. CDR3 DNA: TGTGCCTCCCGTAGGGGGACAAACTACGAGCAGTACTTC. Residues: CASRRGTNYEQYF.